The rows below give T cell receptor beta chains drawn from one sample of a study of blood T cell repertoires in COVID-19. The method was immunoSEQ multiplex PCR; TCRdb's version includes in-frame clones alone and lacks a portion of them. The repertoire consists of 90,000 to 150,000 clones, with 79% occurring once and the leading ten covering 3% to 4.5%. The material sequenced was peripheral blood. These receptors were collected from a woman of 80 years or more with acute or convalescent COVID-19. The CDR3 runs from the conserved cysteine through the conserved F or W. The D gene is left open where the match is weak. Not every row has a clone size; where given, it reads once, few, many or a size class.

TGTGCCAGCAGTGAGGGGGTACTAGCTTACAATGAGCAGTTCTTC | CASSEGVLAYNEQFF | TRBJ2-1 | 15 | . | TRBV2 | once
TGTGCCTGGAGTGTAAAGGGAAGGGGAATTAATGAAAAACTGTTTTTT | CAWSVKGRGINEKLFF | TRBJ1-4 | 16 | . | TRBV30 | .
TGTGCCTGGACCCAGGACAGGGGGCAGGGTGAAAAACTGTTTTTT | CAWTQDRGQGEKLFF | TRBJ1-4 | 15 | TRBD1 | TRBV30 | .
TGTGCCAGCAGCAGACAGGGGGGTTCCGACTATGGCTACACCTTC | CASSRQGGSDYGYTF | TRBJ1-2 | 15 | TRBD1 | TRBV7-9 | few
TGTGCCAGCAGTTACTCGGGCGGGGGACCAACCTACGAGCAGTACTTC | CASSYSGGGPTYEQYF | TRBJ2-7 | 16 | TRBD2 | TRBV6-6 | few
TGTGCCAGCAGTTATTCGAGGCGTCCTGGGGCCAACGTCCTGACTTTC | CASSYSRRPGANVLTF | TRBJ2-6 | 16 | . | TRBV5-8 | many
TGCGCCAGCAGCCAGACAGGGGGCTATCAGCCCCAGCATTTT | CASSQTGGYQPQHF | TRBJ1-5 | 14 | TRBD1 | TRBV4-3 | .
TGTGCCAGCAGAGGGGTGGGGCTTGAAGCTTTCTTT | CASRGVGLEAFF | TRBJ1-1 | 12 | . | TRBV28 | .
TGTGCCAGCATCTTCAGGGTAGGGGGCCCCAATCAGCCCCAGCATTTT | CASIFRVGGPNQPQHF | TRBJ1-5 | 16 | TRBD1 | TRBV28 | .
TGTGCCTGGAGTGTAGGGGTTAATGAGCAGTTCTTC | CAWSVGVNEQFF | TRBJ2-1 | 12 | . | TRBV30 | .
TGTGCCAGTAGACAGACGGCTAGCACAGATACGCAGTATTTT | CASRQTASTDTQYF | TRBJ2-3 | 14 | . | TRBV19 | once
TGTGCCAGCAGTTACGGGGGACAGGGAGCGACACCCCTCCACTTT | CASSYGGQGATPLHF | TRBJ1-6 | 15 | TRBD1 | TRBV6-2/TRBV6-3 | .
TGTGCCAGCAGTAACATCCAGGGATATGAGCAGTTCTTC | CASSNIQGYEQFF | TRBJ2-1 | 13 | . | TRBV27 | few
TGTGCCAGCAGCCAAGATGGGGGGGACTATGGCTACACCTTC | CASSQDGGDYGYTF | TRBJ1-2 | 14 | . | TRBV4-2 | .
TGCGCCAGCAGTGAGCGGAGGGATAACACCGGGGAGCTGTTTTTT | CASSERRDNTGELFF | TRBJ2-2 | 15 | . | TRBV10-1 | once
TGTGCCAGCAGCCTAAGACTAGCGGGAAAAAAGCGTGAGCAGTTCTTC | CASSLRLAGKKREQFF | TRBJ2-1 | 16 | TRBD2 | TRBV5-8 | few
TGTGCCAGCAGCTTGCTGGGACTAGCGGGCACCGGGGAGCTGTTTTTT | CASSLLGLAGTGELFF | TRBJ2-2 | 16 | TRBD2 | TRBV5-4 | .
TGTGCCAGCAGTGACTGGGAACAGGACAATTCACCCCTCCACTTT | CASSDWEQDNSPLHF | TRBJ1-6 | 15 | . | TRBV6-4 | few
TGTGCCAGTAAGGGGAATTCACCCCTCCACTTT | CASKGNSPLHF | TRBJ1-6 | 11 | . | TRBV2 | .
TGTGCCAGCAGTGTGCAACAGGGCAACACTGAAGCTTTCTTT | CASSVQQGNTEAFF | TRBJ1-1 | 14 | . | TRBV2 | .
TGTGCCTGGAGAACTCCGGGACAGGGGCGACCTGAGCAGTTCTTC | CAWRTPGQGRPEQFF | TRBJ2-1 | 15 | TRBD1 | TRBV30 | .
TGTGCCAGCAGTTTCCTCCGGGGGAACACTGAAGCTTTCTTT | CASSFLRGNTEAFF | TRBJ1-1 | 14 | . | TRBV6-2/TRBV6-3 | .
TGTGCCAGCAGCTTTCGGGGAAGCTCCTACGAGCAGTACTTC | CASSFRGSSYEQYF | TRBJ2-7 | 14 | . | TRBV11-2 | .
TGCAGTGCTAGTCAGGGACAGGGCTCCTATAATTCACCCCTCCACTTT | CSASQGQGSYNSPLHF | TRBJ1-6 | 16 | TRBD1 | TRBV20-1 | .
TGTGCCAGCAGTTCCCTATTGGCGGGACAGGTCACCGGGGAGCTGTTTTTT | CASSSLLAGQVTGELFF | TRBJ2-2 | 17 | TRBD1 | TRBV28 | .
TGTGCCACCAGCGCTGCGCGGGGGCGCACTGAAGCTTTCTTT | CATSAARGRTEAFF | TRBJ1-1 | 14 | . | TRBV15 | once
TGTGCCAGCAGTCAAACAGGGGTGAACACTGAAGCTTTCTTT | CASSQTGVNTEAFF | TRBJ1-1 | 14 | TRBD1 | TRBV5-5 | .
TGTGCCAGCAGTTTGGGGACTAGCGGGAGAGGTACAGATACGCAGTATTTT | CASSLGTSGRGTDTQYF | TRBJ2-3 | 17 | TRBD2 | TRBV28 | .
TGTGCCAGCAGTTACTGGGCAGGAAGGTTAACCGGGGAGCTGTTTTTT | CASSYWAGRLTGELFF | TRBJ2-2 | 16 | . | TRBV6-5 | .
TGTGCCAGCGGTCTAGAAGCCTACGAGCAGTACTTC | CASGLEAYEQYF | TRBJ2-7 | 12 | . | TRBV2 | .
TGTGCCAGCAGTTATCGGACGGGATTTAGCAATCAGCCCCAGCATTTT | CASSYRTGFSNQPQHF | TRBJ1-5 | 16 | . | TRBV6-2/TRBV6-3 | few
TGCGCCAGCAGCTTTACAGGGAGCGGCACTGAAGCTTTCTTT | CASSFTGSGTEAFF | TRBJ1-1 | 14 | . | TRBV5-1 | .
TGTGCCAGTAGGGTACAGGGGAAGTCTGGAAACACCATATATTTT | CASRVQGKSGNTIYF | TRBJ1-3 | 15 | TRBD1 | TRBV19 | .
TGTGCCAGCACCGAACAGGGGGCCGCGGGGAATTCACCCCTCCACTTT | CASTEQGAAGNSPLHF | TRBJ1-6 | 16 | TRBD1 | TRBV28 | few
TGTGCCAGCAGCTTAGCGTTTGGCAGCCCGGAGGGAGCTTTCTTT | CASSLAFGSPEGAFF | TRBJ1-1 | 15 | . | TRBV7-2 | once
TGTGCCAGCAGTCGGGCGGGACAGGGCTATGGCTACACCTTC | CASSRAGQGYGYTF | TRBJ1-2 | 14 | TRBD1 | TRBV6-5 | .
TGTGCCAGCAGCGTAGTCGAGACTAGCGTTGAAGATACGCAGTATTTT | CASSVVETSVEDTQYF | TRBJ2-3 | 16 | TRBD2 | TRBV9 | .
TGCAGCGTAGGGAGGGGAGGGGACTATGGCTACACCTTC | CSVGRGGDYGYTF | TRBJ1-2 | 13 | . | TRBV29-1 | .
TGTGCCAGCAGTGAGGGGAGGACGAACACCGGGGAGCTGTTTTTT | CASSEGRTNTGELFF | TRBJ2-2 | 15 | . | TRBV2 | .